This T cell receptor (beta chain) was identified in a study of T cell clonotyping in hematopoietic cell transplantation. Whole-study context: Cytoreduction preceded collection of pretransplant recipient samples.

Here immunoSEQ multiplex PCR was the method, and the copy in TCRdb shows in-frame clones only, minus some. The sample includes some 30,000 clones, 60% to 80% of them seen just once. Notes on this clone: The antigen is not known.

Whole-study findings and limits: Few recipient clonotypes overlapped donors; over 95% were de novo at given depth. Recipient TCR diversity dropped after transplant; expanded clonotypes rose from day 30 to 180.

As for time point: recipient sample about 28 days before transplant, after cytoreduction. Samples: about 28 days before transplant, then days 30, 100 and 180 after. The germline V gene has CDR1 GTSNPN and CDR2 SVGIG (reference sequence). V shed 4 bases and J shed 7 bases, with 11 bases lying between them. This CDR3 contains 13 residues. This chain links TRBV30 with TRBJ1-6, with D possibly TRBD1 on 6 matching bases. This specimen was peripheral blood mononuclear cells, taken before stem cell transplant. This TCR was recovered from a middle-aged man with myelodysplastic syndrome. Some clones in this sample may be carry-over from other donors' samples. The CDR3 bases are TGTGCCTGGAAAAACAGGGAGAATTCACCCCTCCACTTT. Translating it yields CAWKNRENSPLHF.